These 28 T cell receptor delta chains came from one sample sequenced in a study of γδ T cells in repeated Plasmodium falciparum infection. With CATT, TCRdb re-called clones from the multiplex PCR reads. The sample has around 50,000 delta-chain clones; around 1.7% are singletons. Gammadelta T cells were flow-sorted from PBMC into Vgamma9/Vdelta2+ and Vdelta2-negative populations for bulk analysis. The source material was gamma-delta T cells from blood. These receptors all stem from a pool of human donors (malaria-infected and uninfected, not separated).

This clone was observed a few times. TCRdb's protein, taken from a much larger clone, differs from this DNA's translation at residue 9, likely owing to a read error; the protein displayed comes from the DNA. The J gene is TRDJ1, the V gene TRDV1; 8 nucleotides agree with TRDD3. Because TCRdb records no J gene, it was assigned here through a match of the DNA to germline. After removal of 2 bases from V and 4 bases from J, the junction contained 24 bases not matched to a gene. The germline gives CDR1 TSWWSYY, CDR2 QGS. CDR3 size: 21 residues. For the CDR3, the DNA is TGTGCTCTTGGGGAATCACTGTCCTGCGGGCCCCTCTGGGGGAGATTCGATAAACTCATCTTT. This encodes CALGESLSCGPLWGRFDKLIF.

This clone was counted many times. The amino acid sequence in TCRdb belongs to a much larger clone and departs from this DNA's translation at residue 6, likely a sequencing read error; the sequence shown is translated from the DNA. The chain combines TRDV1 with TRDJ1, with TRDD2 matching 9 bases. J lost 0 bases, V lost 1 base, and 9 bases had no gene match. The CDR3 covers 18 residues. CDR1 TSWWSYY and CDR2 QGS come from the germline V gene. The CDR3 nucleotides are TGTGCTCTTGGGGAACCTGACCCCTTCCTACGGCACACCGATAAACTCATCTTT. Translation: CALGEPDPFLRHTDKLIF.

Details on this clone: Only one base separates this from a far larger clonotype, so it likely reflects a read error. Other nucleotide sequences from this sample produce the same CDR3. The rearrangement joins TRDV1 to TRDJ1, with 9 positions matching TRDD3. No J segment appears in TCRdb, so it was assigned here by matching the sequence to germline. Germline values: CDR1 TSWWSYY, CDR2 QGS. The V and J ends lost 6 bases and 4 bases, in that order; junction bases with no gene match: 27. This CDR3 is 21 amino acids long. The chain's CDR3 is CALGEGTLRPARWGISDKLIF. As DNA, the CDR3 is TGTGCTCTTGGAGAGGGAACCCTTCGCCCTGCTAGGTGGGGGATAAGCGATAAACTCATCTTT.

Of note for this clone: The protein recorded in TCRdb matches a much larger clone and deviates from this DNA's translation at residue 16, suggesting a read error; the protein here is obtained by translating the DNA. CDR3 in DNA: TGTGCTCTTGGGACACCTGGGGGATACGCATTTCACACCAATAAACCCATCTTT. This encodes CALGTPGGYAFHTNKPIF. A V gene of TRDV1 was called, but no J gene was assigned; TRDD3, the table's D call, lacks a check against the DNA. The length of the CDR3 is 18 residues. Germline lookup yields CDR1 TSWWSYY and CDR2 QGS.

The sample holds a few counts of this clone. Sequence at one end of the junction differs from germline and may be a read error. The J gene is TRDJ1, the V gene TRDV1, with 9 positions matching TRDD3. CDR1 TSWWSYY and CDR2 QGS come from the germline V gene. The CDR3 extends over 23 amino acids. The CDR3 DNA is TGTGCTCTTGGGAAGGGAGTCCCTACGTGGTATACTGGGGGACTCCGGTACACCGATAAACTCACCTTT. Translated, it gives CALGKGVPTWYTGGLRYTDKLTF.

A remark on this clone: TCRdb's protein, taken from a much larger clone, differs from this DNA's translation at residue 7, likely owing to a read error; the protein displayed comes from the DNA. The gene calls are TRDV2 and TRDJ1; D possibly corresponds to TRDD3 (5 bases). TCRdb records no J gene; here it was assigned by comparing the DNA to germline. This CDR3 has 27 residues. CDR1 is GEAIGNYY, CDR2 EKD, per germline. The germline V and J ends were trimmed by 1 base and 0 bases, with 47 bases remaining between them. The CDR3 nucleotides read TGTGCCTGTGACACATCTCCCCTGAGAATGGGATCACAGGAGGACCCAAAACCGACTCTCTACACCGATAAACTCATCTTT. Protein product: CACDTSPLRMGSQEDPKPTLYTDKLIF.

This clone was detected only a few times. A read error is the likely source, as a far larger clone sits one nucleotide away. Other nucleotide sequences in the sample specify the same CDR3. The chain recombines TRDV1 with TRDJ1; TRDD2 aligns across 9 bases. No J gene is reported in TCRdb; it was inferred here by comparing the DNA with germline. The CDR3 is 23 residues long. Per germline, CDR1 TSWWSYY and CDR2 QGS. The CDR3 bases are TGTGCTCTTGGGGAACGGGGGCCTTCCTACACCCCATGGTACGATTCGTACACCGACAAACTCATCTTT. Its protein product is CALGERGPSYTPWYDSYTDKLIF.

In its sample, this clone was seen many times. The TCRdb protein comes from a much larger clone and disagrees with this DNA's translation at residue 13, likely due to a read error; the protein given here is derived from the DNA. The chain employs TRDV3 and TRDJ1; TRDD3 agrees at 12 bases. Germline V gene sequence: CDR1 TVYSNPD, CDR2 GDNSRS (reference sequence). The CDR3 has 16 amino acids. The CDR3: CAFFMTLLGDTDRLIF. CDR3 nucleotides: TGTGCCTTTTTTATGACTCTACTGGGGGATACCGATAGACTCATCTTT.

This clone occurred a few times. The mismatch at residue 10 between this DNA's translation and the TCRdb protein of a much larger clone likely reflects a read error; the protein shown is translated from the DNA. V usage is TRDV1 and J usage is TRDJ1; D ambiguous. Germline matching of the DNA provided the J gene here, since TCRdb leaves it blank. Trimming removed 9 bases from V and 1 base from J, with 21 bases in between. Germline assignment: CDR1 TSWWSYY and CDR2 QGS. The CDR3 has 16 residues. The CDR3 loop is CALAIRYKRPTDKLIF. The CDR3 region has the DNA TGTGCTCTCGCCATTAGGTATAAGCGACCCACCGATAAACTCATCTTT.

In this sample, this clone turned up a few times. The CDR3 loop is CALGEIMAFLPPGTGGYRKNTDKLIF. CDR3 sequence (DNA): TGTGCTCTTGGGGAGATAATGGCCTTCCTTCCCCCCGGGACTGGGGGATACCGGAAGAACACCGATAAACTCATCTTT. The rearrangement joins TRDV1 to TRDJ1; 12 nucleotides agree with TRDD3. TCRdb is silent on the J gene; assignment here came from matching the DNA to germline. V shed 3 bases and J 0 bases; nucleotides not matched to a gene: 32. The CDR3 covers 26 residues. Germline CDR1 reads TSWWSYY; CDR2 reads QGS.

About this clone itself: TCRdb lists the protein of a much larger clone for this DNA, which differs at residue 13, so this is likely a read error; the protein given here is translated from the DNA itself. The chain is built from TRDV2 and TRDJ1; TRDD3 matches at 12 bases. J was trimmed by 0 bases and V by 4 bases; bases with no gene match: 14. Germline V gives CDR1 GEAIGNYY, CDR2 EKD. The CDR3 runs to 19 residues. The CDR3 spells CACEGTSTGGYRDTDKLIF. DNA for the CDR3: TGTGCCTGTGAGGGTACGAGTACTGGGGGATACAGAGACACCGATAAACTCATCTTT.

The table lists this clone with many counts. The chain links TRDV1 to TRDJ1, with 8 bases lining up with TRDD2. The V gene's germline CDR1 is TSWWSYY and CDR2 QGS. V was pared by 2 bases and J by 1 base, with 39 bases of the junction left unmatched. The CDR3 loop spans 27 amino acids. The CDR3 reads CALGEMREAFLRPPYWWDNLGTDKLIF. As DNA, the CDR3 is TGTGCTCTTGGGGAAATGAGGGAAGCCTTCCTAAGGCCCCCTTACTGGTGGGATAACCTGGGCACCGATAAACTCATCTTT.

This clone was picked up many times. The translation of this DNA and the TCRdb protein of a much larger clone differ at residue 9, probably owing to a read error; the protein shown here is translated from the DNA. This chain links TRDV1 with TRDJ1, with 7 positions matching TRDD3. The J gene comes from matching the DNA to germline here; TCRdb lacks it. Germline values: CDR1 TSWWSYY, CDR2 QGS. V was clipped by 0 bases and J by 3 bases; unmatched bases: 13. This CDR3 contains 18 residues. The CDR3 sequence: CALGELTGLGYGADKLIF. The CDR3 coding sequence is TGTGCTCTTGGGGAACTAACGGGTTTAGGATACGGAGCCGATAAACTCATCTTT.

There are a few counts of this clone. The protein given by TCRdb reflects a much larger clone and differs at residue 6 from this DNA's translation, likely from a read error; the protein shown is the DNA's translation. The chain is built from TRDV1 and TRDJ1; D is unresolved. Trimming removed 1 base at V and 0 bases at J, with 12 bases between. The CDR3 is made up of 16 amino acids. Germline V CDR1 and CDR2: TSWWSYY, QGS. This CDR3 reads CALGEPLPLYTDKLIF. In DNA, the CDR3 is TGTGCTCTTGGGGAACCACTCCCCCTTTACACCGATAAACTCATCTTT.

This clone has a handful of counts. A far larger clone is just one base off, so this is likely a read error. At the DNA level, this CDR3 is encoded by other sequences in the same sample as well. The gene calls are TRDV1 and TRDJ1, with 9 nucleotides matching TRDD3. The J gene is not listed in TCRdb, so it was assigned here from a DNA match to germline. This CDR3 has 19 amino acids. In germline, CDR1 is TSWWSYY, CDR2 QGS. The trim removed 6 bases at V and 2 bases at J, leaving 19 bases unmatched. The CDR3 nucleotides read TGTGCTCTTGGCCCTTCTCACCGGGGGTATTGGGGGATAACCGATAAACTCATCTTT. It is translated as CALGPSHRGYWGITDKLIF.

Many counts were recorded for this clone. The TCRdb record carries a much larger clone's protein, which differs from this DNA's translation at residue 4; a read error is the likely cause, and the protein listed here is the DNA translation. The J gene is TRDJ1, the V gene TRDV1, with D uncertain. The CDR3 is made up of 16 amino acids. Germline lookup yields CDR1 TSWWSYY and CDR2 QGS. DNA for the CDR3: TGTGCTCTTTGGGAAACAAGGGCCGCGTACACCGATAAACTCATCTTT. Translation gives CALWETRAAYTDKLIF.

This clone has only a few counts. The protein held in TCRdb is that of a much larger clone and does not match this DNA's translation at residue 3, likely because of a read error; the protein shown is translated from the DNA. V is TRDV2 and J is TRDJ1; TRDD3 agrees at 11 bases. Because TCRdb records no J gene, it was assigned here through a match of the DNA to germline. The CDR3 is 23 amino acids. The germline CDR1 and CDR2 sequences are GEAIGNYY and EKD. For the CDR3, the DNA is TGTGCCTATGACACCGCCCCGGCACGTGGAGTGGGGGATACGACCTACCTACCTGGTAAACTCATCTTT. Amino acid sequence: CAYDTAPARGVGDTTYLPGKLIF.

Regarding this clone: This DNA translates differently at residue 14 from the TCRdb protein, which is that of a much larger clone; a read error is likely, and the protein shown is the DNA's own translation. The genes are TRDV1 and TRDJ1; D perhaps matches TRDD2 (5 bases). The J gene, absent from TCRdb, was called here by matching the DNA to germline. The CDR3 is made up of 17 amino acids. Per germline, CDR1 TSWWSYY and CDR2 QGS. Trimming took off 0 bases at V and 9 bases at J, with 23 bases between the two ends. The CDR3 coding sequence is TGTGCTCTTGGGGAACTCCTACGGTCGGAACTGCCTAGCGAACTCATCTTT. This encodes CALGELLRSELPSELIF.

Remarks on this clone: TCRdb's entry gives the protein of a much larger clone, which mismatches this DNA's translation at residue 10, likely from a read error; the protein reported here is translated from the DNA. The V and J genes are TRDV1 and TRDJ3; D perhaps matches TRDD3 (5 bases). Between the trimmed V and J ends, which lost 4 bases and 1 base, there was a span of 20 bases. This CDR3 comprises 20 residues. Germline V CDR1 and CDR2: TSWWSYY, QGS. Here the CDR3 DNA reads TGTGCTCTTGGGGGCAGGGTAAGAACTAGGGGATCCTGGGACACCCGACAGATGTTTTTC. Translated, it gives CALGGRVRTRGSWDTRQMFF.

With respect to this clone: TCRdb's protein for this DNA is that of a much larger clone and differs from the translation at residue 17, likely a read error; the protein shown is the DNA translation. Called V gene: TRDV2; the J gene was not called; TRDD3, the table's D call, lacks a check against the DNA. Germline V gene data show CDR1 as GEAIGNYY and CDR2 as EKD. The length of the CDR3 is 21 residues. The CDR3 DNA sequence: TGTGCCTGTGACACCGACAACTGGGGGATACGCGTCTTACCAATCACACTCCCTCGGATCTTT. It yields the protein CACDTDNWGIRVLPITLPRIF.

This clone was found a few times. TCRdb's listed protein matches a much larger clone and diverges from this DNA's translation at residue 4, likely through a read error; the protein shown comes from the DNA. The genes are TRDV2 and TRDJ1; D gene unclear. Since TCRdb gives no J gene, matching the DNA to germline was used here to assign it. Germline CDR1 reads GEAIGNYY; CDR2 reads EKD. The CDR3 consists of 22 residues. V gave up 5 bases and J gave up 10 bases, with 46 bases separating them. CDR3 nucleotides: TGTGCCTGTGGCACAATCAGTGGCTACGACCTAACCAAGGTCCCACTAAAGGGTATACTCATCTTT. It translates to CACGTISGYDLTKVPLKGILIF.

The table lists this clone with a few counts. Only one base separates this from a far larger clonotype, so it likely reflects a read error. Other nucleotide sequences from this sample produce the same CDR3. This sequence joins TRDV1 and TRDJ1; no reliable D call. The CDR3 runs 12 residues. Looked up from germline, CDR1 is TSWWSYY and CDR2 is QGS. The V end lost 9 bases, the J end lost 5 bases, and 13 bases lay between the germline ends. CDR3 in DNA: TGTGCTCTGGGAGTCGGTGCTGATAAACTCATCTTT. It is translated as CALGVGADKLIF.

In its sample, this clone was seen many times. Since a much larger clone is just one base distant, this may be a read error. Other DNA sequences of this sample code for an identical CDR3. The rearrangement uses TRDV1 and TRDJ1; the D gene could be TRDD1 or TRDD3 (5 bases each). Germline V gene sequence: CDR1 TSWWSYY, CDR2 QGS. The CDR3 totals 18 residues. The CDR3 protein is CAIGEIAQVVPHTDKLIF. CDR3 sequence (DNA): TGTGCTATTGGGGAAATTGCTCAGGTCGTCCCCCACACCGATAAACTCATCTTT.

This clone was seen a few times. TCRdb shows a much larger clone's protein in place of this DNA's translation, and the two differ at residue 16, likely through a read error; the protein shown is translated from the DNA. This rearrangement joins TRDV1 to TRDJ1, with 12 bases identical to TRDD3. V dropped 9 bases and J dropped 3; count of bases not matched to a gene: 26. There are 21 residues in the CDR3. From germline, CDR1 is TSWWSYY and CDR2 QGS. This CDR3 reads CALLDLQSTGGYPTYPDKLIF. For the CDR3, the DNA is TGTGCTCTCCTAGACCTGCAGAGTACTGGGGGATACCCGACGTACCCCGATAAACTCATCTTT.

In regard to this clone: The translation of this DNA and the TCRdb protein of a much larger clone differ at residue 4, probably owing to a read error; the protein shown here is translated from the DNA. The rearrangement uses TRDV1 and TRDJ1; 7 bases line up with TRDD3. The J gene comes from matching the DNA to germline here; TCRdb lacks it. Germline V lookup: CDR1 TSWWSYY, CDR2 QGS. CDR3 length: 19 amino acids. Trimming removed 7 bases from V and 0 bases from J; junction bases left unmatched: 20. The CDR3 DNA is TGTGCTCTTGAGGACTCCCATCGAAGTGGATACGTATACACCGATAAACTCATCTTT. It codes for CALEDSHRSGYVYTDKLIF.

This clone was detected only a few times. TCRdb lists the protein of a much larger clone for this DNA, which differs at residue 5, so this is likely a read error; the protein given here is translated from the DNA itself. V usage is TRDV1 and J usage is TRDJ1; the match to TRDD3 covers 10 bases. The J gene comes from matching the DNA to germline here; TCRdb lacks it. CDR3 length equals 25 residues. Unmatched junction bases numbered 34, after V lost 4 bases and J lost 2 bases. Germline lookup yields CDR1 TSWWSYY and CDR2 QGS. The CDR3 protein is CALGVSPTTEPQPRTGGLPTDKLIF. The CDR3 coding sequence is TGTGCTCTTGGGGTCTCTCCTACAACGGAACCCCAACCCCGTACTGGGGGATTACCAACCGATAAACTCATCTTT.

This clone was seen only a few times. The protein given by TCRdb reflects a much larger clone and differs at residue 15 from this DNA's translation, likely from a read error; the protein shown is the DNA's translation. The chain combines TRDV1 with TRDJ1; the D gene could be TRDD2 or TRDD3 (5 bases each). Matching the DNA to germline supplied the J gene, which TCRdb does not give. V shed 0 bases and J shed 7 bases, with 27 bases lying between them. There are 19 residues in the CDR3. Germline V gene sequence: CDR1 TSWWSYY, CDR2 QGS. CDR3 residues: CALGELGIPTELGRGKLIF. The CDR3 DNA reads TGTGCTCTTGGGGAACTCGGGATCCCTACCGAATTAGGAAGGGGTAAACTCATCTTT.

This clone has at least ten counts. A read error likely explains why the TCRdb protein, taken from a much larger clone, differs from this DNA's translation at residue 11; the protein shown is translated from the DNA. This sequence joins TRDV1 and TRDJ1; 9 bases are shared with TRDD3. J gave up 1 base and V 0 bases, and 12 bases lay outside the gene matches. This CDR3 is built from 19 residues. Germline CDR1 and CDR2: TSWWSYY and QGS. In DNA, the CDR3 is TGTGCTCTTGGGGAACTCGTTTGGGGGATATGTCTCTCCACCGATAAACTCATCTTT. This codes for CALGELVWGICLSTDKLIF.